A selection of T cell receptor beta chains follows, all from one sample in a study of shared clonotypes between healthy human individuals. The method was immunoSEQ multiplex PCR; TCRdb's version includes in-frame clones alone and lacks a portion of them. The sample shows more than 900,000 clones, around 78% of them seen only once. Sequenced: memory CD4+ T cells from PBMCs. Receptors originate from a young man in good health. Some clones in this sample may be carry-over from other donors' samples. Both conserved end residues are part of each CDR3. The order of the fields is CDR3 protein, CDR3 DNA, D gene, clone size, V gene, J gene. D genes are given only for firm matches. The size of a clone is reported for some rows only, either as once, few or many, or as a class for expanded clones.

CDR3: CASSPTGTVGGNTIYF; DNA: TGTGCCAGCTCACCAACAGGGACTGTCGGGGGAAACACCATATATTTT; D: NA; size: few; V: TRBV18; J: TRBJ1-3
CDR3: CASRLQGYGAGELFF; DNA: TGTGCCAGCAGATTACAGGGTTACGGAGCCGGGGAGCTGTTTTTT; D: NA; size: NA; V: TRBV6-5; J: TRBJ2-2
CDR3: CASSLEGSYNEQFF; DNA: TGTGCCAGCAGCTTAGAGGGCAGCTACAATGAGCAGTTCTTC; D: NA; size: NA; V: TRBV11-2; J: TRBJ2-1
CDR3: CASSLYRDTEAFF; DNA: TGTGCCAGCAGCTTATACAGGGACACTGAAGCTTTCTTT; D: NA; size: NA; V: TRBV7-2; J: TRBJ1-1
CDR3: CASSSAHNEQFF; DNA: TGCGCCAGCAGCTCAGCCCACAATGAGCAGTTCTTC; D: NA; size: NA; V: TRBV10-2; J: TRBJ2-1
CDR3: CASSRGGTQYF; DNA: TGTGCCAGCAGTAGGGGTGGGACCCAGTACTTC; D: NA; size: many; V: TRBV27; J: TRBJ2-5
CDR3: CASRLGLFGDEQFF; DNA: TGTGCCAGTCGGCTTGGACTATTTGGGGACGAGCAGTTCTTC; D: NA; size: NA; V: TRBV19; J: TRBJ2-1
CDR3: CAWSPGGTGVEQFF; DNA: TGTGCCTGGAGTCCTGGGGGAACAGGGGTTGAGCAGTTCTTC; D: TRBD1; size: many; V: TRBV30; J: TRBJ2-1
CDR3: CASAKLRDRVDEKLFF; DNA: TGCGCCAGCGCGAAATTGCGGGACAGGGTGGATGAAAAACTGTTTTTT; D: TRBD1; size: NA; V: TRBV4-1; J: TRBJ1-4
CDR3: CASSPRVGGETDTQYF; DNA: TGTGCCAGCAGCCCCCGGGTTGGGGGTGAAACAGATACGCAGTATTTT; D: NA; size: NA; V: TRBV7-2; J: TRBJ2-3
CDR3: CAWSRDRGTEAFF; DNA: TGTGCCTGGAGCCGGGACAGGGGCACTGAAGCTTTCTTT; D: TRBD1; size: NA; V: TRBV30; J: TRBJ1-1
CDR3: CASSDRDTSNQPQHF; DNA: TGTGCCAGCAGTGACCGGGACACTAGCAATCAGCCCCAGCATTTT; D: NA; size: NA; V: TRBV6-6; J: TRBJ1-5
CDR3: CASSAHRTGSSYEQYF; DNA: TGTGCCAGCAGCGCCCATCGGACGGGAAGCTCCTACGAGCAGTACTTC; D: NA; size: few; V: TRBV11-2; J: TRBJ2-7
CDR3: CASSAIAGVGTGELFF; DNA: TGTGCCAGCAGCGCCATAGCGGGAGTGGGCACCGGGGAGCTGTTTTTT; D: TRBD2; size: NA; V: TRBV5-4; J: TRBJ2-2
CDR3: CASSDPLGAGGLSYEQYF; DNA: TGTGCCAGCAGTGATCCTTTGGGCGCGGGAGGGCTCTCCTACGAGCAGTACTTC; D: TRBD2; size: NA; V: TRBV28; J: TRBJ2-7
CDR3: CASGQRAVTGELFF; DNA: TGTGCCAGTGGCCAGAGAGCGGTCACCGGGGAGCTGTTTTTT; D: NA; size: NA; V: TRBV7-8; J: TRBJ2-2
CDR3: CASSTDGDRGNTIYF; DNA: TGTGCCAGTAGTACTGATGGTGATCGAGGAAACACCATATATTTT; D: NA; size: NA; V: TRBV19; J: TRBJ1-3
CDR3: CASSAQGQGYQPQHF; DNA: TGTGCCAGCAGTGCCCAAGGACAGGGATATCAGCCCCAGCATTTT; D: TRBD1; size: NA; V: TRBV6-1; J: TRBJ1-5
CDR3: CASSLRKTSGRETQYF; DNA: TGTGCCAGCAGTTTACGAAAAACTAGCGGGAGGGAGACCCAGTACTTC; D: TRBD2; size: NA; V: TRBV27; J: TRBJ2-5
CDR3: CASSYLTGLRETQYF; DNA: TGTGCCAGCAGCTACCTAACAGGGTTGCGGGAGACCCAGTACTTC; D: NA; size: once; V: TRBV7-9; J: TRBJ2-5
CDR3: CAWRGGSYEQYF; DNA: TGTGCCTGGAGAGGAGGATCCTACGAGCAGTACTTC; D: NA; size: NA; V: TRBV30; J: TRBJ2-7
CDR3: CASSLLGTTSYNEQFF; DNA: TGCGCCAGCAGCTTGCTCGGGACTACCTCCTACAATGAGCAGTTCTTC; D: TRBD2; size: NA; V: TRBV5-1; J: TRBJ2-1
CDR3: CASRIAYTEAFF; DNA: TGTGCCAGCAGAATCGCCTACACTGAAGCTTTCTTT; D: NA; size: few; V: TRBV6-1; J: TRBJ1-1
CDR3: CASTYSENQPQHF; DNA: TGTGCCAGCACGTACAGCGAAAATCAGCCCCAGCATTTT; D: NA; size: NA; V: TRBV2; J: TRBJ1-5
CDR3: CASSDRGQSNQPQHF; DNA: TGTGCCAGCAGTGACAGGGGGCAAAGCAATCAGCCCCAGCATTTT; D: TRBD1; size: NA; V: TRBV2; J: TRBJ1-5
CDR3: CASSLSQGAYEQYF; DNA: TGTGCCAGCAGCTTATCACAGGGCGCCTACGAGCAGTACTTC; D: NA; size: NA; V: TRBV7-9; J: TRBJ2-7
CDR3: CASSSGGRGAYEQYF; DNA: TGCGCCAGCAGCTCGGGGGGCAGGGGAGCCTACGAGCAGTACTTC; D: NA; size: once; V: TRBV5-1; J: TRBJ2-7
CDR3: CASSFGQGFSWPQHF; DNA: TGTGCCAGCAGTTTCGGACAGGGATTCAGTTGGCCCCAGCATTTT; D: TRBD1; size: NA; V: TRBV28; J: TRBJ1-5
CDR3: CASTAPGGQPQHF; DNA: TGTGCCAGCACCGCCCCAGGGGGTCAGCCCCAGCATTTT; D: TRBD1; size: once; V: TRBV6-5; J: TRBJ1-5
CDR3: CASSLGERERRNEQFF; DNA: TGTGCCAGCAGCTTAGGCGAGCGGGAGAGAAGGAATGAGCAGTTCTTC; D: TRBD2; size: once; V: TRBV11-3; J: TRBJ2-1
CDR3: CAWRGLARQNTEAFF; DNA: TGTGCCTGGAGGGGCCTTGCCAGGCAGAACACTGAAGCTTTCTTT; D: NA; size: few; V: TRBV30; J: TRBJ1-1
CDR3: CASSGWERGYEQYF; DNA: TGTGCCAGCAGTGGATGGGAGAGAGGATACGAGCAGTACTTC; D: NA; size: NA; V: TRBV6-1; J: TRBJ2-7
CDR3: CASSLAQLVSQYF; DNA: TGTGCCAGCAGCTTAGCCCAGCTTGTGAGTCAGTACTTC; D: NA; size: NA; V: TRBV11-2; J: TRBJ2-5
CDR3: CASSQGQGAGGTDTQYF; DNA: TGTGCCAGCTCACAAGGACAGGGGGCAGGGGGAACAGATACGCAGTATTTT; D: TRBD1; size: NA; V: TRBV2; J: TRBJ2-3
CDR3: CASSVAGTGSYEQYF; DNA: TGTGCCAGCAGTGTAGCCGGGACAGGATCCTACGAGCAGTACTTC; D: TRBD1; size: NA; V: TRBV6-4; J: TRBJ2-7
CDR3: CASSSGVYQPQHF; DNA: TGTGCCAGCAGCTCCGGGGTTTATCAGCCCCAGCATTTT; D: NA; size: once; V: TRBV28; J: TRBJ1-5
CDR3: CASSSERWDRDDNEQFF; DNA: TGTGCCAGCAGCTCTGAAAGGTGGGACAGGGACGACAATGAGCAGTTCTTC; D: TRBD1; size: NA; V: TRBV7-9; J: TRBJ2-1
CDR3: CASSLGSGNTDTQYF; DNA: TGTGCCAGCAGCTTAGGGAGCGGGAATACAGATACGCAGTATTTT; D: TRBD2; size: NA; V: TRBV7-9; J: TRBJ2-3
CDR3: CASSQDRDTEAFF; DNA: TGTGCCAGCAGCCAAGATAGGGACACTGAAGCTTTCTTT; D: NA; size: NA; V: TRBV4-2; J: TRBJ1-1
CDR3: CASSRHVNQPQHF; DNA: TGTGCCAGCTCCCGACACGTCAATCAGCCCCAGCATTTT; D: NA; size: NA; V: TRBV18; J: TRBJ1-5
CDR3: CASSPFGTSGRAGELFF; DNA: TGTGCCAGCAGCCCATTCGGGACTAGCGGGAGGGCCGGGGAGCTGTTTTTT; D: TRBD2; size: NA; V: TRBV7-6; J: TRBJ2-2
CDR3: CASSLTFQGGTEAFF; DNA: TGCGCCAGCAGCTTGACCTTCCAGGGGGGCACTGAAGCTTTCTTT; D: TRBD1; size: NA; V: TRBV5-1; J: TRBJ1-1
CDR3: CASSWTGGIEGYTF; DNA: TGTGCCAGCAGTTGGACAGGGGGGATTGAGGGCTACACCTTC; D: TRBD1; size: NA; V: TRBV2; J: TRBJ1-2
CDR3: CASSFFGTQYF; DNA: TGTGCCAGCAGTTTCTTTGGGACCCAGTACTTC; D: NA; size: NA; V: TRBV28; J: TRBJ2-5
CDR3: CASSQGAGFSTDTQYF; DNA: TGCGCCAGCAGCCAAGGGGCGGGCTTTAGCACAGATACGCAGTATTTT; D: NA; size: NA; V: TRBV4-1; J: TRBJ2-3
CDR3: CASSARSGTGNNEKLFF; DNA: TGTGCCAGCAGTGCAAGATCCGGGACAGGCAATAATGAAAAACTGTTTTTT; D: TRBD1; size: NA; V: TRBV25-1; J: TRBJ1-4
CDR3: CAISMTSGRGTSNEQFF; DNA: TGTGCCATCAGTATGACTAGCGGGAGGGGCACGTCGAATGAGCAGTTCTTC; D: TRBD2; size: NA; V: TRBV10-3; J: TRBJ2-1
CDR3: CASSRTGYEQYF; DNA: TGTGCCAGCAGCCGGACAGGGTACGAGCAGTACTTC; D: TRBD1; size: once; V: TRBV27; J: TRBJ2-7
CDR3: CSARGHTEAFF; DNA: TGCAGTGCTAGAGGACACACTGAAGCTTTCTTT; D: NA; size: NA; V: TRBV20-1; J: TRBJ1-1
CDR3: CASSQDLQGWSSYEQYF; DNA: TGCGCCAGCAGCCAAGATTTACAGGGCTGGAGCTCCTACGAGCAGTACTTC; D: NA; size: many; V: TRBV4-1; J: TRBJ2-7
CDR3: CASSVAGTGVEKLFF; DNA: TGTGCCAGCAGTGTCGCCGGGACAGGGGTTGAAAAACTGTTTTTT; D: TRBD1; size: NA; V: TRBV28; J: TRBJ1-4
CDR3: CASSLWAMNSPLHF; DNA: TGTGCCAGCTCCTTATGGGCAATGAATTCACCCCTCCACTTT; D: NA; size: NA; V: TRBV6-5; J: TRBJ1-6
CDR3: CASSPRGQGGNIQYF; DNA: TGTGCCAGCTCACCGCGGGGACAAGGGGGGAACATTCAGTACTTC; D: NA; size: once; V: TRBV18; J: TRBJ2-4
CDR3: CASSITSSGAQETQYF; DNA: TGTGCCAGCAGTATCACCTCTAGCGGAGCACAAGAGACCCAGTACTTC; D: TRBD2; size: NA; V: TRBV28; J: TRBJ2-5